What follows is one T cell receptor (beta chain) and its context. The trim removed 8 bases at V and 3 bases at J, leaving 5 bases unmatched. Germline CDR1 and CDR2: SGHVS and FQNEAQ. The CDR3 runs to 14 residues. The sample originates from a study of blood T cell repertoires in COVID-19. Original data processing: Amplifying reference gene primers gave estimates of nucleated cell counts. Profiled with immunoSEQ multiplex PCR; TCRdb holds only in-frame clones, not every one. V and J calls and clone size are those listed in that table; D and trimming were worked out from the DNA. This sample yields tens of thousands of clones, of which around 90% are seen a single time; around 2% belongs to the top ten.

The chain couples TRBV7-8 to TRBJ2-2; 8 nucleotides agree with TRBD1. The TCR was taken from a man aged 50 to 59 with active or convalescent COVID-19. Sequenced: peripheral blood. The CDR3 spells CASRTGKDTGELFF. CDR3 DNA: TGTGCCAGCCGGACAGGGAAGGACACCGGGGAGCTGTTTTTT.